Below are 4 T cell receptor beta chains sequenced from a single sample in a study of response to subunit inactivated influenza vaccine. TCRdb reanalysed the RT-PCR reads using MiXCR and keeps one entry per CDR3 protein. This repertoire shows about 620,000 distinct CDR3 sequences, 12% found once; its top ten account for about 9.4%. Material: PBMCs from blood, obtained on the day of vaccination. Source of these receptors: a man aged 50 or older who received an inactivated influenza vaccine.

This clonotype was counted a few times. The gene calls are TRBV7-6 and TRBJ2-3; no reliable D call. CDR1 is SGHVS, CDR2 FNYEAQ, per germline. The CDR3 covers 14 residues. V lost 1 base, J lost 6 bases, and 11 bases lay in between. Here the CDR3 reads CASSLGYSQDTQYF. In DNA form, the CDR3 reads TGTGCCAGCAGCTTAGGGTACAGTCAGGATACGCAGTATTTT.

This clonotype was picked up a small number of times. The chain combines TRBV6-1 with TRBJ2-5; 7 positions match TRBD1. V shed 1 base, J shed 7 bases, and the junction held 6 bases outside the gene matches. The CDR3 runs 14 residues. Per germline, CDR1 MNHNS and CDR2 SASEGT. CDR3 coding DNA: TGTGCCAGCAGTGAAGAGGGCAGGGGGTTGACCCAGTACTTC. Translating it yields CASSEEGRGLTQYF.

This clonotype has only one observation. The CDR3 is CASSQGHGTGTVPPEQYF. The CDR3 nucleotides are TGTGCCAGCAGCCAAGGACACGGTACCGGGACAGTCCCTCCCGAGCAGTACTTC. The V gene is TRBV3-1, the J gene TRBJ2-7, with TRBD1 matching 7 bases. With V trimmed by 1 base and J by 6 bases, 18 bases remained unmatched. The CDR3 extends over 18 amino acids. Germline V gene lookup returns CDR1 LGHDT and CDR2 YNNKEL (reference sequence).

This sequence joins TRBV27 and TRBJ2-2; 9 nucleotides match TRBD1. The germline V gene has CDR1 MNHEY and CDR2 SMNVEV (reference sequence). After removal of 5 bases from V and 2 bases from J, the junction contained 3 bases not matched to a gene. The CDR3 consists of 15 residues. As DNA, the CDR3 is TGTGCCAGCAGTAGGACAGGGGTTAACACCGGGGAGCTGTTTTTT. Its protein is CASSRTGVNTGELFF.